The 9 T cell receptor beta chains listed next were all sequenced from one sample in a study of shared clonotypes between healthy human individuals. Some clones are missing from TCRdb's copy, which holds only in-frame ones; the method was immunoSEQ multiplex PCR. The sample shows some 1,100,000 clones, around 82% of them seen only once. The sample was memory CD4+ T cells from PBMCs. Subset of the sample: CD45RA-negative fraction. These TCRs come from a man aged 18 to 30 in good health. Some clones in this sample may be carry-over from other donors' samples.

V usage is TRBV7-9 and J usage is TRBJ2-2; 7 bases map to TRBD2. Germline lookup yields CDR1 SEHNR and CDR2 FQNEAQ (reference sequence). V lost 2 bases to trimming and J lost 4 bases; unmatched junction nucleotides: 7. The CDR3 is made up of 16 amino acids. CDR3 protein: CASSLRETSLTGELFF. The DNA for the CDR3 is TGTGCCAGCAGCTTACGAGAGACTAGCCTCACCGGGGAGCTGTTTTTT.

On this clone: Within the sample, other DNA sequences also encode this same CDR3. The gene calls are TRBV9 and TRBJ1-2, with TRBD1 as a possible D gene (6 bases). Germline-derived CDR1 and CDR2 are SGDLS and YYNGEE. The CDR3 has 14 amino acids. V lost 2 bases to trimming and J lost 5 bases, with 13 bases between them. The CDR3 DNA is TGTGCCAGCAGCGTGGGGCAGGGGAATTATGGCTACACCTTC. It specifies CASSVGQGNYGYTF.

This clone was observed once. The chain employs TRBV7-2 and TRBJ2-1; the match to TRBD1 covers 10 bases. The CDR3 sequence is 15 residues long. The V gene's germline CDR1 is SGHTA and CDR2 FQGNSA. V lost 3 bases to trimming and J lost 5 bases; unmatched junction nucleotides: 4. CDR3 protein: CASSFDRGLHNEQFF. DNA of the CDR3: TGTGCCAGCAGCTTCGACAGGGGGCTACACAATGAGCAGTTCTTC.

The chain joins TRBV5-6 to TRBJ2-3, with 16 bases fitting TRBD2. With 4 bases clipped from V and 6 bases from J, the junction kept 14 bases outside the gene matches. Per germline, CDR1 SGHDT and CDR2 YYEEEE. This CDR3 spans 19 amino acids. CDR3 loop: CASSQYKGLAGGSLDTQYF. Written as DNA, the CDR3 is TGTGCCAGCAGCCAGTACAAGGGACTAGCGGGAGGGAGCTTGGATACGCAGTATTTT.

The chain recombines TRBV2 with TRBJ2-7, with 8 positions matching TRBD1. Germline CDR1 reads SNHLY; CDR2 reads FYNNEI. This CDR3 contains 14 residues. V dropped 3 bases and J dropped 4; count of bases not matched to a gene: 5. The CDR3 DNA is TGTGCCAGCAGTGAGGCAGGGGGCTGGTACGAGCAGTACTTC. Translated, it gives CASSEAGGWYEQYF.

The chain joins TRBV5-5 to TRBJ1-2; possibly TRBD1 for D (6 bases). V was pared by 6 bases and J by 7 bases, with 16 bases between. The CDR3 has 13 residues. CDR1 is SGHKS and CDR2 is YYEKEE in the germline V gene (reference sequence). CDR3 sequence (DNA): TGTGCCAGCAACCAAGATTGGACAGTTGGCTACACCTTC. It codes for CASNQDWTVGYTF.

The chain links TRBV7-3 to TRBJ2-1; 7 bases agree with TRBD2. V trimming: 0 bases; J trimming: 9 bases; junction bases outside the gene matches: 5. The CDR3 sequence is 14 residues long. Germline-derived CDR1 and CDR2 are SGHTA and FQGTGA. CDR3 amino acids: CASSLTGAGSEQFF. CDR3 coding DNA: TGTGCCAGCAGCTTAACGGGAGCGGGATCTGAGCAGTTCTTC.

The chain links TRBV11-2 to TRBJ2-7, with 9 positions matching TRBD2. Germline V gene lookup returns CDR1 SGHAT and CDR2 FQNNGV. The V gene end was trimmed by 1 base and the J gene end by 7 bases; junction bases not matched to a gene: 8. The CDR3 runs to 15 residues. DNA of the CDR3: TGTGCCAGCAGCTTAGTGGCTAGCGGGACTAGGGAGCAGTACTTC. This codes for CASSLVASGTREQYF.

Worth noting for this clone: Possible read error: a much larger clone is one base away. The chain employs TRBV7-2 and TRBJ2-5, with TRBD1 as a possible D gene (6 bases). This CDR3 is 13 amino acids long. CDR1 is SGHTA, CDR2 FQGNSA, per germline. Trimming removed 1 base from V and 5 bases from J, with 8 bases in between. The CDR3 nucleotides read TGTGCCAGCAGCTTAGTTCAGGGGGAGACCCAGTACTTC. This encodes CASSLVQGETQYF.